This passage covers 3 T cell receptor beta chains from one sample sequenced in a study of T cells in Graves' hyperthyroidism and ophthalmopathy. TCR beta CDR3 regions were amplified from RNA transcripts. A first-round RT-PCR of the TCR CDR3 used the HTBI primer set. TCRdb re-derived calls from the multiplex PCR reads in MiXCR, one entry per CDR3 protein. The sample carries some 620,000 distinct CDR3 sequences, around 15% recorded once. Sequencing was done on a sample of blood. These receptors originate from a woman aged 25-40 years with Graves' hyperthyroidism.

This clonotype appeared many times. The chain links TRBV15 to TRBJ2-1, with D possibly TRBD1 on 7 matching bases. Germline values: CDR1 LNHNV, CDR2 YYDKDF (reference sequence). CDR3 length: 15 residues. The ends were cut back, 2 bases at V and 7 bases at J, with 15 bases in the middle. CDR3 in amino acids: CATSRQGQEGNEQFF. CDR3 nucleotide sequence: TGTGCCACCAGCAGACAAGGACAGGAGGGTAATGAGCAGTTCTTC.

This clonotype was counted at least ten times. This chain joins TRBV7-8 and TRBJ2-2, with TRBD2 matching 8 bases. The CDR3 runs to 16 residues. J was trimmed by 3 bases and V by 4 bases; bases with no gene match: 7. CDR1 is SGHVS and CDR2 is FQNEAQ in the germline V gene. The CDR3 bases are TGTGCCAGCAGCTCCCTGACTAGCGTGGACACCGGGGAGCTGTTTTTT. Translating it yields CASSSLTSVDTGELFF.

The gene calls are TRBV27 and TRBJ2-2, with 9 bases fitting TRBD1. There are 15 residues in the CDR3. V was pared by 6 bases and J by 6 bases, with 8 bases of the junction left unmatched. Germline-derived CDR1 and CDR2 are MNHEY and SMNVEV (reference sequence). The CDR3 here is CASRRGQGRAGELFF. CDR3 DNA: TGTGCCAGCAGACGAGGACAGGGGAGGGCCGGGGAGCTGTTTTTT.